These T cell receptor beta chains were read from a single sample in a study of shared clonotypes between healthy human individuals. Profiling relied on immunoSEQ multiplex PCR, and the TCRdb table lists in-frame clones only, not all of them. This sample has a few million clones; over 85% occur once, and the top ten carry 0.39%. The sequenced sample was naive CD4+ T cells from PBMCs. The receptors derive from a man younger than 30 in good health. Some clones in this sample may be carry-over from other donors' samples. The CDR3 runs from the conserved cysteine through the conserved F or W. A D gene is named only where the DNA matches it firmly.

J,V,length,D,DNA,CDR3
TRBJ2-7,TRBV11-3,14,TRBD1,TGTGCCAGCAGCCTGGGGACAGAATCCTACGAGCAGTACTTC,CASSLGTESYEQYF
TRBJ2-7,TRBV4-1,13,-,TGCGCCAGCAGCCAAGGAGAGACACCCGAGCAGTACTTC,CASSQGETPEQYF
TRBJ2-4,TRBV7-2,15,TRBD2,TGTGCCAGCAGCCTCAATGCGGGACTAGGGATTGGCTGGTACTTC,CASSLNAGLGIGWYF
TRBJ2-7,TRBV7-8,15,TRBD2,TGTGCCAGCAGCTTACGCCTAGCGGGAGTGGGGGAGCAGTACTTC,CASSLRLAGVGEQYF
TRBJ2-6,TRBV5-4,17,TRBD1,TGTGCCAGCAGCTTTGCAGGGGGCGCTTCTGGGGCCAACGTCCTGACTTTC,CASSFAGGASGANVLTF
TRBJ2-7,TRBV2,13,-,TGTGCCAGCGCTCGGGACGCGAACTACGAGCAGTACTTC,CASARDANYEQYF
TRBJ1-4,TRBV27,15,-,TGTGCCAGGGGGTTTATAGAAACAGGTGAAAAAAAACTGTTTTTT,CARGFIETGEKKLFF
TRBJ2-7,TRBV23-1,17,-,TGCGCCAGCAGTCAATCCATTCCCCCCGGGTTCCGGTACGAGCAGTACTTC,CASSQSIPPGFRYEQYF
TRBJ2-5,TRBV11-2,14,-,TGTGCCAGCAGCCCCAGCCCTGTAGGGGAGACCCAGTACTTC,CASSPSPVGETQYF
TRBJ2-1,TRBV28,19,-,TGTGCCAGCAGTTCCCAACCAGGACGGAGACTAGACCCCTACAATGAGCAGTTCTTC,CASSSQPGRRLDPYNEQFF
TRBJ1-2,TRBV4-1,18,-,TGCGCCAGCAGCCTAGGCCCGAGGGGGTTTATGATTCCTCGAGGCTACACCTTC,CASSLGPRGFMIPRGYTF
TRBJ1-2,TRBV27,14,TRBD1,TGTGCCAGCAGTTCGGGACAGGGGATCTATGGCTACACCTTC,CASSSGQGIYGYTF
TRBJ2-2,TRBV30,14,-,TGTGCCTGGAGGAGTCTGGGCAACACCGGGGAGCTGTTTTTT,CAWRSLGNTGELFF
TRBJ1-1,TRBV11-2,14,-,TGTGCCAGCAGCCCACAGCTAGGGGCCCCTGAAGCTTTCTTT,CASSPQLGAPEAFF
TRBJ1-3,TRBV4-2,16,-,TGTGCCAGCAGCCCTAGCATAGAACCCTTTGGAAACACCATATATTTT,CASSPSIEPFGNTIYF
TRBJ1-3,TRBV30,12,-,TGTGCCTGGAGTGTACAAGGAAACACCATATATTTT,CAWSVQGNTIYF